Sequencing of this T cell receptor (beta chain) was carried out in a study of technical replicates of blood from four donors. Sequenced by immunoSEQ multiplex PCR; TCRdb stores in-frame clones only, minus some. The table records some 47,000 clones, 90% to 95% of them present only once. The clonotype originates from a human donor in good health. Some clones in this sample may be carry-over from other donors' samples. Sequencing was done on a sample of PBMCs.

CDR3 sequence reads: CASSREGASGSPLHF. The CDR3 DNA reads as TGTGCCAGTAGTAGGGAAGGGGCGAGTGGTTCACCCCTCCACTTT. The chain employs TRBV19 and TRBJ1-6; possible D gene TRBD1, 5 bases. From germline, CDR1 is LNHDA and CDR2 SQIVND (reference sequence). The CDR3 extends over 15 amino acids. V was cut by 4 bases and J by 9 bases, with 16 bases left in between.